The source of this T cell receptor (beta chain) is a study of CD4 T cell repertoires in COVID-19. Study at large: CFSE-low cells expanded 10 to 11 days with IL-2, then restimulated with other coronavirus spikes. Whole-study findings and limits: Some SARS-CoV-2 clonotypes, between roughly 7 and 27%, recurred in SARS-CoV and/or HKU1 cultures. Two or all three memory subsets shared several highly expanded SARS-CoV-2-reactive clonotypes.

In regard to this clone: Its antigen is not known.

These memory T cells were uncultured and sequenced directly after ex vivo isolation. The data were produced by immunoSEQ multiplex PCR, yet TCRdb's version contains in-frame clones alone and is incomplete. The data show 8,000 or so clones, approximately 81% seen once. Trimming took 0 bases from V and 6 from J, leaving 11 bases between them. Germline values: CDR1 SGHTA, CDR2 FQGNSA. This CDR3 is built from 14 residues. The chain links TRBV7-2 to TRBJ1-2; D remains ambiguous. The receptor was derived from a human donor who had COVID-19. The specimen comprised effector memory CD4+ T cells from blood, sampled before the COVID-19 pandemic. CDR3 amino acids: CASSLAPLLDGYTF. Here the CDR3 DNA reads TGTGCCAGCAGCTTAGCGCCCCTTTTAGATGGCTACACCTTC.